A single sample gave rise to the 23 T cell receptor beta chains below, sequenced in a study of Ad26.COV2.S vaccination and SARS-CoV-2 variants. The protocol was immunoSEQ multiplex PCR, while the TCRdb copy is restricted to in-frame clones and leaves out a portion. The data contain tens of thousands of clones, approximately 86% of them singletons. Sequencing was performed on peripheral blood, taken after recovery from COVID-19. These receptors originate from a human donor who had recovered from COVID-19.

J is TRBJ2-1 and V is TRBV28; the match to TRBD1 covers 8 bases. Germline values: CDR1 MDHEN, CDR2 SYDVKM. V was pared by 6 bases and J by 8 bases, with 9 bases of the junction left unmatched. CDR3 size: 14 residues. CDR3 bases: TGTGCCAGCAGGTTGCCTCTACAGGGGGATGAGCAGTTCTTC. Residues: CASRLPLQGDEQFF.

The count of this clone is one. The rearrangement uses TRBV19 and TRBJ1-1, with TRBD1 matching over 7 bases. The V gene's germline CDR1 is LNHDA and CDR2 SQIVND (reference sequence). J was trimmed by 7 bases and V by 3 bases; bases with no gene match: 5. The CDR3 consists of 13 residues. The CDR3 spells CASSMGTVNEAFF. In DNA, the CDR3 is TGTGCCAGTAGTATGGGGACAGTAAATGAAGCTTTCTTT.

The rearrangement links TRBV27 to TRBJ1-2; 7 bases are a match to TRBD1. Germline V gene lookup returns CDR1 MNHEY and CDR2 SMNVEV (reference sequence). This CDR3 comprises 15 residues. After removal of 3 bases from V and 3 bases from J, the junction contained 7 bases not matched to a gene. The CDR3 is CASSLSTGSHYGYTF. Written as DNA, the CDR3 is TGTGCCAGCAGTTTGTCGACAGGGTCACACTATGGCTACACCTTC.

J is TRBJ1-1 and V is TRBV6-5; D is unresolved. Germline V lookup: CDR1 MNHEY, CDR2 SVGAGI. CDR3 size: 12 residues. V lost 5 bases and J lost 3, with 7 bases in between. The CDR3 sequence is CASSPGYTEAFF. The DNA of the CDR3 is TGTGCCAGCAGTCCGGGCTACACTGAAGCTTTCTTT.

This chain links TRBV29-1 with TRBJ2-7, with a possible D match to TRBD1 (6 bases). This CDR3 contains 13 residues. With 7 bases removed from V and 0 bases from J, the gap between germline ends came to 13 bases. Per germline, CDR1 SQVTM and CDR2 ANQGSEA. CDR3 amino acids: CSGGGRGSYEQYF. The CDR3 nucleotides are TGCAGCGGTGGCGGCAGGGGCTCCTACGAGCAGTACTTC.

The rearrangement links TRBV10-3 to TRBJ1-4; D gene ambiguous. CDR1 is ENHRY, CDR2 SYGVKD, per germline. V was trimmed by 0 bases and J by 8 bases, leaving 19 bases between them. This CDR3 contains 17 residues. CDR3 in DNA: TGTGCCATCAGTGAGTCAGGAAGTCGGGCAGGTCTCGAAAAACTGTTTTTT. It is translated as CAISESGSRAGLEKLFF.

The rearrangement uses TRBV7-9 and TRBJ2-1; D is perhaps TRBD1 (8 bases). The V gene lost 6 bases and the J gene lost 9 bases, with 15 bases spanning the gap. CDR1 and CDR2 from the germline V gene are SEHNR and FQNEAQ (reference sequence). The CDR3 spans 13 residues. The DNA of the CDR3 is TGTGCCAGCAGGTCGGACAGGGAGGGTGAGCAGTTCTTC. Translating gives CASRSDREGEQFF.

The chain uses TRBV6-5 and TRBJ1-2; no clear D. Germline values: CDR1 MNHEY, CDR2 SVGAGI. V was trimmed by 10 bases and J by 5 bases, leaving 17 bases between them. The CDR3 has 13 amino acids. CDR3 bases: TGTGCCACAGGCCGGCCAGCACCTTATGGCTACACCTTC. Amino acids: CATGRPAPYGYTF.

The rearrangement joins TRBV4-3 to TRBJ1-2; no reliable D call. The CDR3 is 13 residues long. Germline-derived CDR1 and CDR2 are LGHNA and YSLEER. Trimming removed 3 bases from V and 8 bases from J, with 13 bases in between. The DNA for the CDR3 is TGCGCCAGCAGCCAGTACTACGATTCGGGCTACACCTTC. Protein sequence: CASSQYYDSGYTF.

The V call is TRBV24-1, the J call TRBJ1-5; D is undetermined. The CDR3 loop spans 14 amino acids. Between the trimmed V and J ends, which lost 1 base and 3 bases, there was a span of 6 bases. Germline V gene data show CDR1 as KGHDR and CDR2 as SFDVKD. The DNA of the CDR3 is TGTGCCACCAGTGATTTACAGTACAATCAGCCCCAGCATTTT. It specifies CATSDLQYNQPQHF.

This clone was seen only a few times. The V and J genes are TRBV27 and TRBJ2-7; D is undetermined. The germline CDR1 and CDR2 sequences are MNHEY and SMNVEV (reference sequence). The germline V and J ends were trimmed by 4 bases and 2 bases, with 12 bases remaining between them. CDR3 length: 14 residues. This chain's CDR3 is CASSSSLVPYEQYF. The CDR3, as DNA: TGTGCCAGCAGTTCCTCACTTGTTCCCTACGAGCAGTACTTC.

The gene calls are TRBV10-2 and TRBJ2-7; D is unclear. The germline V gene encodes CDR1 WSHSY and CDR2 SAAADI. Trimming left V 3 bases short and J 4 bases short, with 16 bases between. This CDR3 comprises 15 residues. The CDR3 nucleotides are TGCGCCAGCAGTGATCGGAGTCGAAGTATATACGAGCAGTACTTC. Encoded protein: CASSDRSRSIYEQYF.

CDR3 coding DNA: TGCAGCGTTGGGGGACAGGGGGGACGTTCCATGAACACTGAAGCTTTCTTT. This sequence encodes CSVGGQGGRSMNTEAFF. This chain joins TRBV29-1 and TRBJ1-1; 11 bases line up with TRBD1. Germline CDR1 and CDR2: SQVTM and ANQGSEA. This CDR3 is 17 amino acids long. J lost 0 bases, V lost 4 bases, and 10 bases had no gene match.

J is TRBJ2-3 and V is TRBV9; no definite D call. CDR1 and CDR2 (germline): SGDLS, YYNGEE. The CDR3 runs 13 residues. With 4 bases removed from V and 2 bases from J, the gap between germline ends came to 8 bases. The CDR3 DNA sequence: TGTGCCAGCAGCCTTACCAACACAGATACGCAGTATTTT. Amino acids: CASSLTNTDTQYF.

V and J are TRBV6-5 and TRBJ2-7, with D possibly matching TRBD1 (5 bases). CDR1 MNHEY and CDR2 SVGAGI come from the germline V gene. This CDR3 is 16 amino acids long. V lost 0 bases and J 3 bases, leaving 15 bases between the germline ends. The DNA of the CDR3 is TGTGCCAGCAGTTACTCTGGGGCGGTCATGGTCTACGAGCAGTACTTC. It is translated as CASSYSGAVMVYEQYF.

This clone has a handful of counts. The V gene is TRBV6-5, the J gene TRBJ1-2; D gene ambiguous. CDR1 and CDR2 from the germline V gene are MNHEY and SVGAGI. Trimming removed 0 bases from V and 2 bases from J, with 13 bases in between. The CDR3 is 16 residues long. CDR3 nucleotides: TGTGCCAGCAGTTACTCTAAGTACGGGTTCAACTATGGCTACACCTTC. Translation gives CASSYSKYGFNYGYTF.

In nucleotides, the CDR3 is TGTGCCAGCAGTTCTCCAGGGATGAACACTGAAGCTTTCTTT. Translating it yields CASSSPGMNTEAFF. V usage is TRBV6-5 and J usage is TRBJ1-1; weak D call: TRBD1 (5 bases). The V gene's germline CDR1 is MNHEY and CDR2 SVGAGI. The length of the CDR3 is 14 residues. The germline V and J ends were trimmed by 4 bases and 0 bases, with 9 bases remaining between them.

The sample holds many counts of this clone. This chain joins TRBV5-5 and TRBJ2-3; 7 positions match TRBD1. Trimming at V came to 3 bases and at J to 1 base, leaving 5 bases not matched to a gene. This CDR3 comprises 15 residues. Germline-derived CDR1 and CDR2 are SGHKS and YYEKEE (reference sequence). The CDR3 DNA reads as TGTGCCAGCAGCTCCAACAGGGGACGCACAGATACGCAGTATTTT. Amino acids: CASSSNRGRTDTQYF.

The genes are TRBV2 and TRBJ1-2; TRBD1 aligns across 7 bases. With 2 bases clipped from V and 7 bases from J, the junction kept 10 bases outside the gene matches. The CDR3 contains 15 residues. The V gene's germline CDR1 is SNHLY and CDR2 FYNNEI. The CDR3 bases are TGTGCCAGCAGTGAACGGGGACAGAGTATGGGTGGCTACACCTTC. Amino acids: CASSERGQSMGGYTF.

With respect to this clone: An end of the junction differs from the germline gene, which may be a read error. J is TRBJ1-2 and V is TRBV5-8; TRBD1 might be the D (5 bases). The germline V gene encodes CDR1 SGHTS and CDR2 YDEGEE. This CDR3 contains 11 residues. CDR3 coding DNA: TGTGCCAGCAGCTTAATCAGGGAGACAAGCTTC. Its protein is CASSLIRETSF.

This rearrangement joins TRBV9 to TRBJ2-7; 8 bases align to TRBD2. The germline V gene has CDR1 SGDLS and CDR2 YYNGEE. There are 15 residues in the CDR3. J lost 2 bases, V lost 2 bases, and 6 bases had no gene match. CDR3 residues: CASSVGGTRPYEQYF. In DNA, the CDR3 is TGTGCCAGCAGCGTCGGCGGGACTAGGCCCTACGAGCAGTACTTC. The whole variable domain, filled in from reference TRBV9 and TRBJ2-7, reads DSGVTQTPKHLITATGQRVTLRCSPRSGDLSVYWYQQSLDQGLQFLIQYYNGEERAKGNILERFSAQQFPDLHSELNLSSLELGDSALYFCASSVGGTRPYEQYFGPGTRLTVT.

This chain uses TRBV19 with TRBJ1-1, with TRBD1 as a possible D gene (5 bases). The V gene lost 3 bases and the J gene lost 0 bases, with 8 bases spanning the gap. The length of the CDR3 is 14 residues. Germline-derived CDR1 and CDR2 are LNHDA and SQIVND (reference sequence). CDR3 sequence reads: CASSISRVNTEAFF. Here the CDR3 DNA reads TGTGCCAGTAGTATCAGCAGGGTGAACACTGAAGCTTTCTTT.

V and J are TRBV21-1 and TRBJ2-1; the table's D call of TRBD2 was not tested on the DNA. TRBV21-1 corresponds to a pseudogene. The CDR3 is 16 residues long. CDR3 region: CASSKVQREYYNEQFF. In DNA, the CDR3 is TGTGCCAGCAGCAAAGTACAGCGGGAGTACTACAATGAGCAGTTCTTC.